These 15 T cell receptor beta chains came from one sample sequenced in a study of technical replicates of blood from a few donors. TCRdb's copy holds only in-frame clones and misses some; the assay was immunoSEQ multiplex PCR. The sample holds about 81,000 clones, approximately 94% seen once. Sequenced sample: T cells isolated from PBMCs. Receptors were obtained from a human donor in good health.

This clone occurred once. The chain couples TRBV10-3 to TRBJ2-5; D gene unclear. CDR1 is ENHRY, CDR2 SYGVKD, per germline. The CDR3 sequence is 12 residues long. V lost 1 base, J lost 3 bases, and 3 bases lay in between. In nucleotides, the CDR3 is TGTGCCATCAGTGAGTTTAAAGAGACCCAGTACTTC. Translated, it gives CAISEFKETQYF.

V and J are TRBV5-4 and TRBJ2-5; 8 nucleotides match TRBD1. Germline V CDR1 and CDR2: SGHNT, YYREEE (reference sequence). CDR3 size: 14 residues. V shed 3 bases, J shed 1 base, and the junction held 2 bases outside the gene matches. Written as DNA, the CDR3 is TGTGCCAGCAGCTCACAGGGGGGCCAAGAGACCCAGTACTTC. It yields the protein CASSSQGGQETQYF.

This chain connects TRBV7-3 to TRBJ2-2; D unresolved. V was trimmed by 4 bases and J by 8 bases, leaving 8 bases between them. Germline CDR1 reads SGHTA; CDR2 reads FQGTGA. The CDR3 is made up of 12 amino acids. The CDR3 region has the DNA TGTGCCAGCAGCTCACGTACAGGGGAGCTGTTTTTT. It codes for CASSSRTGELFF.

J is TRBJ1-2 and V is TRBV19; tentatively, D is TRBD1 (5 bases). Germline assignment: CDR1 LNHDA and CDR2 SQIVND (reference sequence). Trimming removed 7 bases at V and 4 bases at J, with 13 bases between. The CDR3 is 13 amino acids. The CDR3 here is CASKSGHIYGYTF. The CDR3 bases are TGTGCCAGTAAGTCCGGACACATCTATGGCTACACCTTC.

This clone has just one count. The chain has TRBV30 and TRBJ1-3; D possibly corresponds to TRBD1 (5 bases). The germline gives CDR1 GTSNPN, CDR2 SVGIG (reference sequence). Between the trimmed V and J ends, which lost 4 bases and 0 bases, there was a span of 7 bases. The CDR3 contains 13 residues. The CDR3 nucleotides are TGTGCCTGGATGGGGGGCTCTGGAAACACCATATATTTT. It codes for CAWMGGSGNTIYF.

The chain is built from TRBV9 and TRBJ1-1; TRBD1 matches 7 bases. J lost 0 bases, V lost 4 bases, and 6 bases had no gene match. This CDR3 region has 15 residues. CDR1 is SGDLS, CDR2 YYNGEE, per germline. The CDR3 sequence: CASSLSGTVNTEAFF. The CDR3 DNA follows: TGTGCCAGCAGCCTCTCCGGGACAGTGAACACTGAAGCTTTCTTT.

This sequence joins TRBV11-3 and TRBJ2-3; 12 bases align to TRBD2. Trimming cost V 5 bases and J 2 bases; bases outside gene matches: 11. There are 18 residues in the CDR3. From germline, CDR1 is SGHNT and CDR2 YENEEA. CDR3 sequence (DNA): TGTGCCAGCAGCCAGACTAGCGGGAGAAGTTGGGACACAGATACGCAGTATTTT. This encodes CASSQTSGRSWDTDTQYF.

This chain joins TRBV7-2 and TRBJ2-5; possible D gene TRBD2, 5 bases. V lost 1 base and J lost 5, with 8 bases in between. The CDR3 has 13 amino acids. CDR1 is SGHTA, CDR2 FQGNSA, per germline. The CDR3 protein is CASSLVPGETQYF. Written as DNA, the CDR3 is TGTGCCAGCAGCTTAGTGCCGGGGGAGACCCAGTACTTC.

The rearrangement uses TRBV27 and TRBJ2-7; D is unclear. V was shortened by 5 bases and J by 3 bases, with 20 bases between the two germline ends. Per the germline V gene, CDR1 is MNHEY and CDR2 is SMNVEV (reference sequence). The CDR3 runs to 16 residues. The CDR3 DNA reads TGTGCCAGCAGTAAAACCCCGGGTCTAATGGGCTACGAGCAGTACTTC. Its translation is CASSKTPGLMGYEQYF.

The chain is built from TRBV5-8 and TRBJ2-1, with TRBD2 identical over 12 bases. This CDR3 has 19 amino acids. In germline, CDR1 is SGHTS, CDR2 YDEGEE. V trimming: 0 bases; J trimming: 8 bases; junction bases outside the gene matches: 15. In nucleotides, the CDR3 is TGTGCCAGCAGCTTGGTAGGGAAGGGCTTTCTAGCGGGAGGGCATGAGCAGTTCTTC. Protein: CASSLVGKGFLAGGHEQFF.

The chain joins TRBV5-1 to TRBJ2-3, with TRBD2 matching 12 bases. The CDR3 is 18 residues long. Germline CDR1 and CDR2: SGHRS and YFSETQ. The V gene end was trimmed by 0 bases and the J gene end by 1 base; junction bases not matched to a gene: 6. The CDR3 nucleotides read TGCGCCAGCAGCTTGGGGCTAGCGGGAGGGCCTGGCACAGATACGCAGTATTTT. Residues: CASSLGLAGGPGTDTQYF. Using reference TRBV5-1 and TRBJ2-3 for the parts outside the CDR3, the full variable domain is KAGVTQTPRYLIKTRGQQVTLSCSPISGHRSVSWYQQTPGQGLQFLFEYFSETQRNKGNFPGRFSGRQFSNSRSEMNVSTLELGDSALYLCASSLGLAGGPGTDTQYFGPGTRLTVL.

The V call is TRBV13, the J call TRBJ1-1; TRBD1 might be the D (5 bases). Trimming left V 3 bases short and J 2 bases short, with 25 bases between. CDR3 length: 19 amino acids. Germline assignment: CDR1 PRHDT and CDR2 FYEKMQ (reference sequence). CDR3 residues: CASSFRTWTSYRGNTEAFF. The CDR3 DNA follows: TGTGCCAGCAGCTTCAGAACCTGGACCAGTTATAGGGGTAACACTGAAGCTTTCTTT.

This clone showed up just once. The CDR3 DNA follows: TGTGCCATCAGTGGAGGTGAGACCCAGTACTTC. It codes for CAISGGETQYF. This rearrangement joins TRBV10-3 to TRBJ2-5, with D unclear. Germline V gene lookup returns CDR1 ENHRY and CDR2 SYGVKD. The CDR3 covers 11 residues. The V end lost 4 bases, the J end lost 5 bases, and 5 bases lay between the germline ends.

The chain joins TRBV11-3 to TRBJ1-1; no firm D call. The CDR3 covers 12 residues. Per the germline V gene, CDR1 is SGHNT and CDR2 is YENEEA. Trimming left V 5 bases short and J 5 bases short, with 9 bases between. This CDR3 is CASSEGWTEAFF. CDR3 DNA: TGTGCCAGCAGCGAGGGATGGACTGAAGCTTTCTTT.

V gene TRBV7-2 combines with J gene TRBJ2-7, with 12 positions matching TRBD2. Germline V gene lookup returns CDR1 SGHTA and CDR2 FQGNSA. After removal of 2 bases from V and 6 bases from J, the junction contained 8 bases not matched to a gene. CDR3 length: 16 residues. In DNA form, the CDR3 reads TGTGCCAGCAGCTTAAATCGGGGACTAGCGGGTAGCGAGCAGTACTTC. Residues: CASSLNRGLAGSEQYF. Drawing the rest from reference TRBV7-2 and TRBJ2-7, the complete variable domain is GAGVSQSPSNKVTEKGKDVELRCDPISGHTALYWYRQSLGQGLEFLIYFQGNSAPDKSGLPSDRFSAERTGGSVSTLTIQRTQQEDSAVYLCASSLNRGLAGSEQYFGPGTRLTVT.